What follows are 30 T cell receptor beta chains derived from one specimen sequenced in a study of T cells after yellow fever vaccination. TCRdb reanalysed the 5' RACE reads using MiXCR and keeps one entry per CDR3 protein. The sample carries over 300,000 distinct CDR3 sequences, over 3.5% recorded once. The source was PBMCs, collected 5 days after the yellow fever booster vaccination. Source of these receptors: a young man who received the YFV17D yellow fever vaccine.

This clonotype has more than one count but fewer than ten. The chain carries TRBV23-1 and TRBJ2-3, with 10 bases identical to TRBD1. TRBV23-1 is treated as an ORF (open reading frame) with a function not yet certain. The junction had 4 bases not matched to a gene; V was cut back by 4 bases and J by 3 bases. The CDR3 is made up of 15 amino acids. The CDR3 is CASSRPGQGTDTQYF. CDR3 nucleotides: TGCGCCAGCAGTCGACCGGGACAGGGGACAGATACGCAGTATTTT.

This clonotype was detected ten times or more. The chain recombines TRBV6-2 or TRBV6-3 with TRBJ1-5; 8 bases line up with TRBD1. CDR1 MNHEY and CDR2 SVGEGT come from the germline V gene. This CDR3 region has 15 residues. Trimming took 5 bases from V and 6 from J; bases not matched to a gene: 9. Here the CDR3 reads CASSRGGQGSQPQHF. CDR3 DNA sequence: TGTGCCAGCAGTCGCGGAGGACAGGGAAGTCAGCCCCAGCATTTT.

This clonotype was recorded at least ten times. J is TRBJ2-2 and V is TRBV5-4, with D maybe TRBD1 (6 bases). Germline values: CDR1 SGHNT, CDR2 YYREEE (reference sequence). The CDR3 has 16 amino acids. With 4 bases removed from V and 4 bases from J, the gap between germline ends came to 17 bases. CDR3 DNA: TGTGCCAGCAGCCGCCCATTGAGGGGGAGCACCGGGGAGCTGTTTTTT. It translates to CASSRPLRGSTGELFF.

In this sample, this clonotype turned up many times. The J gene is TRBJ2-1, the V gene TRBV15, with TRBD2 matching over 10 bases. The CDR3 is 15 amino acids. Germline V gene sequence: CDR1 LNHNV, CDR2 YYDKDF (reference sequence). The V and J ends lost 2 bases and 7 bases, in that order; junction bases with no gene match: 5. The CDR3 DNA reads as TGTGCCACCAGCAGATTTAGCGGGGGGAGGAATGAGCAGTTCTTC. It is translated as CATSRFSGGRNEQFF.

CDR3 in DNA: TGTGCCAGCAGTTTCAGGGAGGCCACTAATGAAAAACTGTTTTTT. Its translation is CASSFREATNEKLFF. The V and J genes are TRBV12-3 or TRBV12-4 and TRBJ1-4; a possible D gene is TRBD1 (5 bases). Between the trimmed V and J ends, which lost 3 bases and 2 bases, there was a span of 10 bases. The CDR3 is 15 amino acids.

This clonotype was counted a few times. The chain combines TRBV7-9 with TRBJ2-5; weak D call: TRBD2 (6 bases). The V end lost 2 bases, the J end lost 3 bases, and 10 bases lay between the germline ends. The CDR3 sequence is 14 residues long. Germline CDR1 is SEHNR and CDR2 is FQNEAQ (reference sequence). DNA for the CDR3: TGTGCCAGCAGCTTAAACGCGGGGAAAGAGACCCAGTACTTC. It yields the protein CASSLNAGKETQYF.

This clonotype was seen repeatedly, ten times or more. For the CDR3, the DNA is TGTGCCATCAGCAAAATGGCGGGGGGGCTCAATGAGCAGTTCTTC. It yields the protein CAISKMAGGLNEQFF. The chain is built from TRBV10-3 and TRBJ2-1, with 9 nucleotides matching TRBD2. The V gene's germline CDR1 is ENHRY and CDR2 SYGVKD. With 6 bases clipped from V and 6 bases from J, the junction kept 9 bases outside the gene matches. This CDR3 comprises 15 residues.

In its sample, this clonotype was seen many times. This chain links TRBV20-1 with TRBJ2-1; TRBD1 might be the D (6 bases). CDR1 DFQATT and CDR2 SNEGSKA come from the germline V gene (reference sequence). V lost 5 bases and J 3 bases, leaving 8 bases between the germline ends. The CDR3 spans 12 residues. In nucleotides, the CDR3 is TGCAGTGCTCCCAGGGGCTACAATGAGCAGTTCTTC. Translation gives CSAPRGYNEQFF.

There are a few counts of this clonotype. The rearrangement uses TRBV3-1 and TRBJ2-5; D may be TRBD1 (5 bases). Germline CDR1 LGHDT, CDR2 YNNKEL (reference sequence). This CDR3 region has 15 residues. V was trimmed by 3 bases and J by 1 base, leaving 12 bases between them. The CDR3 DNA follows: TGTGCCAGCAGCCATGACACAGGCAGCCAAGAGACCCAGTACTTC. Translating it yields CASSHDTGSQETQYF.

This clonotype was observed a handful of times. V gene TRBV20-1 combines with J gene TRBJ2-1; TRBD2 agrees at 11 bases. Losses at the gene ends were 6 bases for V and 0 bases for J; bases not matched to a gene: 4. The CDR3 spans 15 residues. Germline-derived CDR1 and CDR2 are DFQATT and SNEGSKA (reference sequence). The CDR3 loop reads CSALAGGFSYNEQFF. DNA of the CDR3: TGCAGTGCCCTAGCGGGGGGATTCTCCTACAATGAGCAGTTCTTC.

This chain links TRBV12-3 or TRBV12-4 with TRBJ1-2; D ambiguous. The CDR3 is made up of 12 amino acids. V was trimmed by 5 bases and J by 6 bases, leaving 10 bases between them. In nucleotides, the CDR3 is TGTGCCAGCAGTCTATTGAGTGATGGCTACACCTTC. It is translated as CASSLLSDGYTF.

A few counts support this clonotype. The chain couples TRBV12-3 or TRBV12-4 to TRBJ1-1; unclear D gene. V lost 3 bases, J lost 3 bases, and 11 bases lay in between. The CDR3 has 14 amino acids. The CDR3 sequence: CASSLSDDYTEAFF. CDR3 coding DNA: TGTGCCAGCAGTTTGTCAGATGACTACACTGAAGCTTTCTTT.

The table lists this clonotype with a few counts. The chain recombines TRBV14 with TRBJ2-7, with TRBD2 matching over 8 bases. The length of the CDR3 is 15 residues. Germline CDR1 is SGHDN and CDR2 is FVKESK. The J segment lost 5 bases and the V segment lost 3 bases, leaving 9 bases of the junction unmatched. As DNA, the CDR3 is TGTGCCAGCAGCCATCAGCGGGGGTTCGACCACGAGCAGTACTTC. Translating it yields CASSHQRGFDHEQYF.

Written as DNA, the CDR3 is TGTGCCAGTAGCCTCGACGGGAGCTATGGCTACACCTTC. This encodes CASSLDGSYGYTF. The V gene is TRBV19, the J gene TRBJ1-2; D remains unclear. This CDR3 is built from 13 residues. CDR1 and CDR2 (germline): LNHDA, SQIVND (reference sequence). V was shortened by 6 bases and J by 4 bases, with 12 bases between the two germline ends.

This clonotype was seen a handful of times. The chain links TRBV5-1 to TRBJ2-3; D might be TRBD1 (6 bases). Trimming left V 6 bases short and J 2 bases short, with 13 bases between. The V gene's germline CDR1 is SGHRS and CDR2 YFSETQ. CDR3 length: 14 amino acids. This CDR3 is CASTEGQPTDTQYF. The CDR3 nucleotides are TGCGCCAGCACCGAAGGACAGCCCACAGATACGCAGTATTTT.

At least ten counts were recorded for this clonotype. This rearrangement joins TRBV4-2 to TRBJ1-5; D unresolved. V gave up 0 bases and J gave up 5 bases, with 11 bases separating them. CDR1 and CDR2 from the germline V gene are LGHNA and YNFKEQ. The length of the CDR3 is 15 residues. The CDR3 sequence is CASSQDGVGDQPQHF. The CDR3 DNA follows: TGTGCCAGCAGCCAAGACGGCGTAGGAGATCAGCCCCAGCATTTT.

In its sample, this clonotype was seen a few times. The rearrangement links TRBV4-2 to TRBJ2-2; the match to TRBD2 covers 7 bases. This CDR3 comprises 18 residues. CDR1 and CDR2 from the germline V gene are LGHNA and YNFKEQ. V shed 0 bases and J 6 bases; nucleotides not matched to a gene: 13. The DNA for the CDR3 is TGTGCCAGCAGCCAAGATCCCCCGGGCGGGGGACTATCCGGGGAGCTGTTTTTT. Translation gives CASSQDPPGGGLSGELFF.

This chain uses TRBV9 with TRBJ2-5, with 11 bases lining up with TRBD1. This CDR3 contains 16 residues. CDR1 is SGDLS, CDR2 YYNGEE, per germline. V gave up 0 bases and J gave up 4 bases; unmatched junction bases: 5. The CDR3 sequence is CASSVEGTGGLETQYF. The CDR3 bases are TGTGCCAGCAGCGTAGAAGGGACAGGGGGGTTAGAGACCCAGTACTTC.

This chain joins TRBV29-1 and TRBJ1-1, with D maybe TRBD1 (5 bases). The germline V and J ends were trimmed by 4 bases and 5 bases, with 14 bases remaining between them. Looked up from germline, CDR1 is SQVTM and CDR2 is ANQGSEA. This CDR3 has 13 residues. The CDR3 nucleotides read TGCAGCGTTGTTGGGGCCCTGGGGACTGAAGCTTTCTTT. This sequence encodes CSVVGALGTEAFF. The whole variable domain, filled in from reference TRBV29-1 and TRBJ1-1, reads SAVISQKPSRDICQRGTSLTIQCQVDSQVTMMFWYRQQPGQSLTLIATANQGSEATYESGFVIDKFPISRPNLTFSTLTVSNMSPEDSSIYLCSVVGALGTEAFFGQGTRLTVV.

The chain links TRBV11-2 to TRBJ2-1; D not certain. The V gene lost 4 bases and the J gene lost 1 base, with 17 bases spanning the gap. The CDR3 totals 17 residues. Germline loops: CDR1 SGHAT, CDR2 FQNNGV. The CDR3 nucleotides are TGTGCCAGCAGCTCGAGTCGCGGCTCGAGGTCCTACAATGAGCAGTTCTTC. This encodes CASSSSRGSRSYNEQFF.

This clonotype was seen at least ten times. The chain recombines TRBV11-2 with TRBJ2-3; D is uncertain. Germline V gene sequence: CDR1 SGHAT, CDR2 FQNNGV. Between the trimmed V and J ends, which lost 5 bases and 5 bases, there was a span of 8 bases. The CDR3 is made up of 12 amino acids. The CDR3 sequence: CASSLTIDTQYF. CDR3 sequence (DNA): TGTGCCAGCAGCCTCACGATAGATACGCAGTATTTT.

The V call is TRBV7-8, the J call TRBJ1-2, with no clear D. This CDR3 has 12 residues. Germline V lookup: CDR1 SGHVS, CDR2 FQNEAQ. Deletions cut 5 bases from V and 9 bases from J, with 13 bases between. CDR3 sequence: CASSVWLERYTF. The CDR3 DNA is TGTGCCAGCAGCGTCTGGCTCGAGCGCTACACCTTC.

This clonotype was detected ten times or more. J is TRBJ2-3 and V is TRBV7-9; 15 nucleotides match TRBD2. V shed 3 bases, J shed 5 bases, and the junction held 3 bases outside the gene matches. Germline loops: CDR1 SEHNR, CDR2 FQNEAQ (reference sequence). This CDR3 contains 16 residues. The CDR3 bases are TGTGCCAGCAGCTTCGGACTAGCGGGGGGGCAAGATACGCAGTATTTT. Its translation: CASSFGLAGGQDTQYF.

This clonotype was detected a few times. CDR3 nucleotide sequence: TGTGCCAGCAACGGACAGGGGGCATGGAACACTGAAGCTTTCTTT. This gives the protein CASNGQGAWNTEAFF. The chain carries TRBV6-5 and TRBJ1-1, with TRBD1 matching 11 bases. The germline V gene encodes CDR1 MNHEY and CDR2 SVGAGI. V was pared by 7 bases and J by 1 base, with 5 bases of the junction left unmatched. The CDR3 spans 15 residues.

This clonotype turned up a few times. This rearrangement joins TRBV12-3 or TRBV12-4 to TRBJ2-5, with a tentative D call TRBD2 (5 bases). CDR3 length: 16 residues. With 2 bases removed from V and 0 bases from J, the gap between germline ends came to 13 bases. Here the CDR3 reads CASSLWSGEYQETQYF. The DNA for the CDR3 is TGTGCCAGCAGTTTATGGTCCGGGGAGTACCAAGAGACCCAGTACTTC.

This clonotype has ten or more counts. The chain couples TRBV7-9 to TRBJ2-7; a weak D match, TRBD1 (6 bases). Between the trimmed V and J ends, which lost 5 bases and 9 bases, there was a span of 20 bases. This CDR3 spans 14 amino acids. Looked up from germline, CDR1 is SEHNR and CDR2 is FQNEAQ (reference sequence). CDR3 sequence reads: CASSPMTGHPRQYV. The CDR3 DNA follows: TGTGCCAGCAGCCCAATGACAGGCCATCCGCGGCAGTACGTC.

This clonotype was observed a handful of times. The chain uses TRBV5-6 and TRBJ2-5, with D possibly TRBD1 on 7 matching bases. CDR1 and CDR2 (germline): SGHDT, YYEEEE. The V and J ends lost 9 bases and 4 bases respectively, with 19 bases between them. CDR3 length: 14 residues. The CDR3 DNA is TGTGCCACAAGGGGCCAGGGGGGTCTAGAGACCCAGTACTTC. It codes for CATRGQGGLETQYF.

The J gene is TRBJ2-7, the V gene TRBV10-3; 7 nucleotides match TRBD2. The CDR3 extends over 15 amino acids. Germline values: CDR1 ENHRY, CDR2 SYGVKD. V shed 4 bases and J 0 bases; nucleotides not matched to a gene: 6. The CDR3 DNA reads TGTGCCATCAGTGCGGGGGGTGGCGGCTCCTACGAGCAGTACGTC. Protein product: CAISAGGGGSYEQYV.

This clonotype was seen at least ten times. The chain uses TRBV5-1 and TRBJ2-7; the D call may be TRBD1 or TRBD2 (7 bases each). Trimming removed 7 bases at V and 0 bases at J, with 17 bases between. The germline gives CDR1 SGHRS, CDR2 YFSETQ. The CDR3 spans 15 residues. DNA of the CDR3: TGCGCCAGCCAAGCAGGGGGGGGCTACTCCTACGAGCAGTACTTC. As protein: CASQAGGGYSYEQYF.

Ten or more counts support this clonotype. V is TRBV12-3 or TRBV12-4 and J is TRBJ1-6; TRBD1 is a possible D gene (6 bases). There are 14 residues in the CDR3. Trimming shortened V by 1 base and J by 7 bases, and 8 bases separated the two germline ends. The CDR3 sequence is CASSLEGGNSPLHF. CDR3 nucleotides: TGTGCCAGCAGTTTAGAGGGGGGGAATTCACCCCTCCACTTT.